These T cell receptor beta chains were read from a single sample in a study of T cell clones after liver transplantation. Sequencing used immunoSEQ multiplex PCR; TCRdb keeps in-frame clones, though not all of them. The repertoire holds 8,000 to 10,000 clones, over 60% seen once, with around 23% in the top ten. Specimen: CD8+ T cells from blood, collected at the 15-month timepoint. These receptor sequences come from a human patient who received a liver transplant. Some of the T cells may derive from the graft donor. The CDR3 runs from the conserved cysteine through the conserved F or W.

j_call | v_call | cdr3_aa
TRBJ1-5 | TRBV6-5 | CASSPQGNQPQHF
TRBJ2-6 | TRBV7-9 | CASSPRGGPRSGVLTF
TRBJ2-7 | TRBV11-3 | CASSSLASSYEQYF
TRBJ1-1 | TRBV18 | CASSPQGADTEAFF
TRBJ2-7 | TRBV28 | CASSPGGTSYEQYF
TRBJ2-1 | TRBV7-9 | CASSRAGVGNEQFF
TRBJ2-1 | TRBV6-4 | CASTTRTGSLYNEQFF
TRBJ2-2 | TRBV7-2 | CALWLNTGELFF
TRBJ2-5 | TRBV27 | CASSNYGGPETQYF
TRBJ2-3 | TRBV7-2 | CASSPEEASGSFVDTQYF
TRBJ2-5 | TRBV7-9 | CASSPRLARDQYF
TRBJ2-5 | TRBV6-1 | CASYTGTLGETQYF
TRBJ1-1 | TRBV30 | CAWSVTLNTEAFF
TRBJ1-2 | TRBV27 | CASSMSVGYGYTF
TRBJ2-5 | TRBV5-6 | CASSLYDSQETQYF
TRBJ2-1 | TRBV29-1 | CSVGWAAGGSNKQFF
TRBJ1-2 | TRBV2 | CASSHEEFSRYGYTF
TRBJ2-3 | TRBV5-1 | CASSWTSGADTQYF
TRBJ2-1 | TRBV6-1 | CASSDPTQREQFF
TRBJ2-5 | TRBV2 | CASSEETEVRETQYF
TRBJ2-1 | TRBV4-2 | CASSQGLADYNEQFF
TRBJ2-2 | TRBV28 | CASLTGGRAFTGELFF
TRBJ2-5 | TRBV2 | CASSRDPDRYQETQYF
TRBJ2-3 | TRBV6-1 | CASSEVAGGTDTQYF
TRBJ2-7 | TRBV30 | CAWSKSGQTYEQYF
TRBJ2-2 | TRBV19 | CASSLDWAGELFF
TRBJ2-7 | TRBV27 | CASGRGGSYEQYF
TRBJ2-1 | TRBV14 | CASSLVGAPLFEQFF
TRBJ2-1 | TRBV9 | CASSVGWTSPYNEQFF
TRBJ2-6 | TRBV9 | CASSPVAGPSGANVLTF
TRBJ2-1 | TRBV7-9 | CASSSERRQGNEQFF
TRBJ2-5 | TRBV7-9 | CASSLVTGDETQYF
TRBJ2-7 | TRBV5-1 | CASSSLSGPVSPEQYF
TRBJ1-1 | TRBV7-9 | CASSLVNRRTEAFF
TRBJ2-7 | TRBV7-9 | CASSLWGPENEQYF
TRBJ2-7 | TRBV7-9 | CAGDRGPYEQYF
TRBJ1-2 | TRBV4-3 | CASSQDLYSFTEGYTF
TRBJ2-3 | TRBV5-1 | CASSLAGGPTDTQYF
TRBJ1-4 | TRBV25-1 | CASSDLQGSNEKLFF
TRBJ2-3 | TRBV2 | CASSELSAIGTDTQYF